Following are 20 T cell receptor beta chains from one sample sequenced in a study of shared clonotypes between healthy human individuals. Profiled with immunoSEQ multiplex PCR; TCRdb holds only in-frame clones, not every one. The repertoire holds about 1.5 million clones, with around 95% as singletons. Specimen: naive CD4+ T cells sorted from blood. Noted subset: CD45RA+ positively selected. These receptors all stem from a man younger than 45 in good health.

Concerning this clone itself: Different DNA sequences within this sample yield the same CDR3. This chain joins TRBV20-1 and TRBJ2-3; D ambiguous. V shed 6 bases and J shed 2 bases, with 6 bases lying between them. The germline V gene encodes CDR1 DFQATT and CDR2 SNEGSKA (reference sequence). The CDR3 is made up of 11 amino acids. DNA of the CDR3: TGCAGTGCCCGAATCACAGATACGCAGTATTTT. This gives the protein CSARITDTQYF.

J is TRBJ2-1 and V is TRBV20-1; D gene unclear. Germline V gene lookup returns CDR1 DFQATT and CDR2 SNEGSKA (reference sequence). The CDR3 loop spans 8 amino acids. This CDR3 reads CRINEQFF. CDR3 coding DNA: TGCCGAATAAATGAGCAGTTCTTC.

This chain links TRBV5-1 with TRBJ2-1; D may be TRBD2 (6 bases). This CDR3 spans 16 amino acids. V shed 4 bases and J shed 4 bases, with 18 bases lying between them. Looked up from germline, CDR1 is SGHRS and CDR2 is YFSETQ. The CDR3 loop reads CASSQQDPGDYNEQFF. The CDR3 DNA reads TGCGCCAGCAGCCAACAGGACCCGGGGGATTACAATGAGCAGTTCTTC.

This clone was seen a single time. The V and J genes are TRBV10-3 and TRBJ1-4; 7 positions agree with TRBD1. The CDR3 has 13 amino acids. CDR1 and CDR2 (germline): ENHRY, SYGVKD. The V gene end was trimmed by 6 bases and the J gene end by 7 bases; junction bases not matched to a gene: 5. The CDR3 nucleotides read TGTGCCATCAGAACAGGGGAGGGTGAAAAACTGTTTTTT. Its protein is CAIRTGEGEKLFF.

Written as DNA, the CDR3 is TGCGCCAGCAGCCAAGTCGAGGGGGACTACGAGCAGTACTTC. Encoded protein: CASSQVEGDYEQYF. J is TRBJ2-7 and V is TRBV4-1; D is perhaps TRBD1 (6 bases). V was cut by 1 base and J by 3 bases, with 10 bases left in between. Germline-derived CDR1 and CDR2 are MGHRA and YSYEKL. The CDR3 is 14 residues long.

This clone is a singleton in its sample. The chain uses TRBV6-4 and TRBJ1-2; D remains unclear. Trimming pared 3 bases from V and 4 bases from J, leaving 6 bases between. Germline CDR1 MRHNA, CDR2 SNTAGT. The CDR3 consists of 12 residues. CDR3 amino acids: CASSEAAYGYTF. The CDR3 DNA follows: TGTGCCAGCAGTGAAGCTGCCTATGGCTACACCTTC.

This chain joins TRBV6-1 and TRBJ2-7; the match to TRBD1 covers 8 bases. CDR3 length: 14 residues. After removal of 6 bases from V and 0 bases from J, the junction contained 4 bases not matched to a gene. Germline CDR1 and CDR2: MNHNS and SASEGT. The CDR3 region has the DNA TGTGCCAGCAGACAACAGGGGGTCTCCTACGAGCAGTACTTC. Translated, it gives CASRQQGVSYEQYF.

This chain joins TRBV30 and TRBJ1-3; unclear D gene. Trimming cost V 4 bases and J 0 bases, with 16 bases left between them. This CDR3 is 16 amino acids long. Germline assignment: CDR1 GTSNPN and CDR2 SVGIG (reference sequence). DNA for the CDR3: TGTGCCTGGAAGGCTAGCAGGAGCAGCTCTGGAAACACCATATATTTT. Protein product: CAWKASRSSSGNTIYF.

On this clone: At the DNA level, this CDR3 is encoded by other sequences in the same sample as well. J is TRBJ1-5 and V is TRBV19, with a tentative D call TRBD1 (6 bases). Germline V CDR1 and CDR2: LNHDA, SQIVND (reference sequence). Trimming shortened V by 9 bases and J by 4 bases, and 10 bases separated the two germline ends. The length of the CDR3 is 12 residues. The CDR3 DNA sequence: TGTGCCAGCCGGGACACTAATCAGCCCCAGCATTTT. It specifies CASRDTNQPQHF.

This chain links TRBV5-1 with TRBJ2-3, with 14 bases matching TRBD2. Germline V gene sequence: CDR1 SGHRS, CDR2 YFSETQ. The CDR3 has 16 residues. V shed 4 bases and J 6 bases; nucleotides not matched to a gene: 7. CDR3 loop: CASSGKGLAGVDTQYF. In nucleotides, the CDR3 is TGCGCCAGCAGCGGAAAGGGACTAGCGGGAGTTGATACGCAGTATTTT.

The rearrangement uses TRBV7-2 and TRBJ2-1; 9 bases map to TRBD2. V was clipped by 0 bases and J by 10 bases; unmatched bases: 1. This CDR3 comprises 13 residues. Germline loops: CDR1 SGHTA, CDR2 FQGNSA. As DNA, the CDR3 is TGTGCCAGCAGCTTAGCAGGGACTAGCGAGCAGTTCTTC. This codes for CASSLAGTSEQFF.

This clone was seen only once. The V and J genes are TRBV2 and TRBJ2-1; D is undetermined. V lost 4 bases to trimming and J lost 4 bases, with 11 bases between them. The V gene's germline CDR1 is SNHLY and CDR2 FYNNEI. The CDR3 runs to 14 residues. The CDR3 sequence: CASSAGPQYNEQFF. The CDR3 DNA reads as TGTGCCAGCAGTGCGGGCCCGCAATACAATGAGCAGTTCTTC.

This chain connects TRBV28 to TRBJ1-2; 10 bases are a match to TRBD1. Looked up from germline, CDR1 is MDHEN and CDR2 is SYDVKM. The CDR3 is 15 amino acids. The V gene end was trimmed by 6 bases and the J gene end by 3 bases; junction bases not matched to a gene: 7. The CDR3 DNA reads TGTGCCAGCAGACCAGGGGACAGGGGTCACTATGGCTACACCTTC. It is translated as CASRPGDRGHYGYTF.

This rearrangement joins TRBV5-6 to TRBJ2-7; D is undetermined. This CDR3 spans 12 amino acids. Per germline, CDR1 SGHDT and CDR2 YYEEEE. V was shortened by 2 bases and J by 6 bases, with 9 bases between the two germline ends. The CDR3 is CASSLSAGEQYF. DNA of the CDR3: TGTGCCAGCAGCTTATCCGCCGGCGAGCAGTACTTC.

This clone turned up a few times. Other DNA sequences in this sample translate to the same CDR3. The chain is built from TRBV5-1 and TRBJ2-4; no firm D call. The germline CDR1 and CDR2 sequences are SGHRS and YFSETQ. This CDR3 region has 16 residues. The ends were cut back, 0 bases at V and 2 bases at J, with 12 bases in the middle. CDR3 in DNA: TGCGCCAGCAGCTTGGCGGTTGGGCTAACCAAAAACATTCAGTACTTC. Protein: CASSLAVGLTKNIQYF. Complete variable domain (other parts from reference TRBV5-1 and TRBJ2-4): KAGVTQTPRYLIKTRGQQVTLSCSPISGHRSVSWYQQTPGQGLQFLFEYFSETQRNKGNFPGRFSGRQFSNSRSEMNVSTLELGDSALYLCASSLAVGLTKNIQYFGAGTRLSVL.

V gene TRBV7-6 combines with J gene TRBJ2-7, with 9 bases aligning to TRBD1. The trim removed 5 bases at V and 5 bases at J, leaving 7 bases unmatched. Germline CDR1 reads SGHVS; CDR2 reads FNYEAQ. The CDR3 is made up of 14 amino acids. The CDR3 here is CASSRTGAAHEQYF. As DNA, the CDR3 is TGTGCCAGCAGCCGGACAGGGGCGGCCCACGAGCAGTACTTC. Filled out from reference TRBV7-6 and TRBJ2-7, the complete variable domain reads GAGVSQSPRYKVTKRGQDVALRCDPISGHVSLYWYRQALGQGPEFLTYFNYEAQQDKSGLPNDRFSAERPEGSISTLTIQRTEQRDSAMYRCASSRTGAAHEQYFGPGTRLTVT.

Remarks on this clone: Other nucleotide sequences from this sample produce the same CDR3. V and J are TRBV2 and TRBJ1-3, with TRBD1 identical over 7 bases. This CDR3 region has 14 residues. Germline lookup yields CDR1 SNHLY and CDR2 FYNNEI. Unmatched junction bases numbered 4, after V lost 4 bases and J lost 4 bases. The CDR3 here is CASSGQGSGNTIYF. As DNA, the CDR3 is TGTGCCAGCAGTGGACAGGGCTCGGGAAACACCATATATTTT. The full variable domain, rest sourced from reference TRBV2 and TRBJ1-3, is EPEVTQTPSHQVTQMGQEVILRCVPISNHLYFYWYRQILGQKVEFLVSFYNNEISEKSEIFDDQFSVERPDGSNFTLKIRSTKLEDSAMYFCASSGQGSGNTIYFGEGSWLTVV.

The rearrangement links TRBV20-1 to TRBJ2-1; D is ambiguous. CDR3 length: 11 residues. Germline CDR1 DFQATT, CDR2 SNEGSKA (reference sequence). Trimming removed 7 bases at V and 8 bases at J, with 12 bases between. The CDR3 coding sequence is TGCAGTGGAAAGGTGGGGTATGAGCAGTTCTTC. Amino acids: CSGKVGYEQFF.

The chain links TRBV6-5 to TRBJ2-5; the D gene is possibly TRBD2 (5 bases). The germline V gene encodes CDR1 MNHEY and CDR2 SVGAGI. The CDR3 length is 16 residues. V lost 0 bases, J lost 2 bases, and 13 bases lay in between. The CDR3 nucleotides read TGTGCCAGCAGTTACTCAAGACAAACGGGGCAAGAGACCCAGTACTTC. It yields the protein CASSYSRQTGQETQYF.

This clone was seen a single time. The same CDR3 also results from other DNA sequences found in this sample. V and J are TRBV9 and TRBJ2-1, with D possibly matching TRBD2 (5 bases). Germline values: CDR1 SGDLS, CDR2 YYNGEE. V was pared by 0 bases and J by 4 bases, with 5 bases between. The CDR3 loop spans 13 amino acids. The CDR3 sequence is CASSVAGYNEQFF. DNA of the CDR3: TGTGCCAGCAGCGTAGCGGGATACAATGAGCAGTTCTTC.